Below, one TCR beta chain is given with its context. The data originate from a study of blood T cell repertoires in COVID-19. As processed by the authors: Reference gene primer amplification in the assay estimated nucleated cell counts. Assay used: immunoSEQ multiplex PCR; TCRdb lists only in-frame clones, some missing. V and J calls and clone size come straight from that table; D and trimming were deduced from the DNA. This table has tens of thousands of clones, approximately 89% appearing once. The CDR3 extends over 17 amino acids. Trimming shortened V by 5 bases and J by 5 bases, and 22 bases separated the two germline ends. CDR1 SGHAT and CDR2 FQNNGV come from the germline V gene.

What was sequenced was peripheral blood. The receptor was isolated from a human donor with active COVID-19. The donor label of this sample is uncertain. This sequence joins TRBV11-2 and TRBJ2-1, with D possibly being TRBD2 (6 bases). CDR3 nucleotide sequence: TGTGCCAGCAGCGTTAGGAGGGTAGGGCCCCTAGACAATGAGCAGTTCTTC. It encodes CASSVRRVGPLDNEQFF. Variable domain in full (rest from reference TRBV11-2 and TRBJ2-1): EAGVAQSPRYKIIEKRQSVAFWCNPISGHATLYWYQQILGQGPKLLIQFQNNGVVDDSQLPKDRFSAERLKGVDSTLKIQPAKLEDSAVYLCASSVRRVGPLDNEQFFGPGTRLTVL.